This T cell receptor (beta chain) is from a study of T cell responses to AZD1222 COVID-19 vaccine. The assay was immunoSEQ multiplex PCR, and TCRdb's table has in-frame clones only and misses some. The sample consists of 90,000 to 100,000 clones, roughly 86% of them appearing once. The study, taken as a whole, reports: The repertoires were collected only after the peak T cell response. Along spike, vaccine-associated CD4 TCRs were found throughout, with dominance at 160-218 and 743-854. Donors were mostly white British, more females; clonal diversity possibly underestimated. Baseline serology detected seropositivity in only 6 or 7 AZD1222 recipients.

This clone was recorded a few times. The target antigen is unknown. The TCR comes from an adult who received the AZD1222 COVID-19 vaccine. The specimen comprised peripheral blood, sampled 28 days after the second AZD1222 dose.

The DNA of the CDR3 is TGTGCCAGCGCCACCGGACGTCTAACCTACAATGAGCAGTTCTTC. Residues: CASATGRLTYNEQFF. The V call is TRBV3-1 (or the pseudogene TRBV3-2), the J call TRBJ2-1; D unclear. The CDR3 has 15 residues. V lost 8 bases and J 2 bases, leaving 16 bases between the germline ends. CDR1 is LGHDT, CDR2 YNNKEL, per germline (reference sequence).